This T cell receptor (beta chain) stems from a study of immune heterogeneity within non-small cell lung tumors. A few counts support this clonotype. TCR beta CDR3 amplification used multiplex PCR with 32 V and 13 J primers. From the multiplex PCR reads, TCRdb called clonotypes with MiXCR, one entry per CDR3 protein. The sample holds thousands of distinct CDR3 sequences, around 25% seen once. Trimming left V 0 bases short and J 6 bases short, with 16 bases between. CDR3 length: 15 amino acids. The germline V gene has CDR1 SGDLS and CDR2 YYNGEE. Bulk tumor genomic DNA constituted the template, at 600 ng per sample. Several biopsies were collected from each primary tumor during surgery. They were spaced as far apart as possible within the tumor mass. Patients went through curative surgery, and their non-small cell lung cancer was untreated and newly diagnosed.

Sample: lung tumor tissue. This chain uses TRBV9 with TRBJ2-7; tentatively, D is TRBD1 (6 bases). The origin of this receptor is a woman aged 55-69 years with non-small cell lung cancer. Here the CDR3 DNA reads TGTGCCAGCAGCGTAGAGCAGGGGAAACTGGTCGAGCAGTACTTC. Its protein product is CASSVEQGKLVEQYF.